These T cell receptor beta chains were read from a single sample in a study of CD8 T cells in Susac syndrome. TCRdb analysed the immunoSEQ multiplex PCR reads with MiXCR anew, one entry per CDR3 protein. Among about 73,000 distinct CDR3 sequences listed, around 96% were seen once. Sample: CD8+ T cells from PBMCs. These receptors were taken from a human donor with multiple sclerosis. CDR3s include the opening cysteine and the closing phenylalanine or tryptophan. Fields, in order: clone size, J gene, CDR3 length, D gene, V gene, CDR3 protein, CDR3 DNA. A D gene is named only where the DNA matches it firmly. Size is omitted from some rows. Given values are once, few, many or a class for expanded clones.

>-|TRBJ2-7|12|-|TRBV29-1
CSAAQGLGEQYF
TGCAGCGCCGCTCAGGGGCTCGGCGAGCAGTACTTC
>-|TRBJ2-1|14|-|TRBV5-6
CASSLGNSYNEQFF
TGTGCCAGCAGCTTAGGCAACTCCTACAATGAGCAGTTCTTC
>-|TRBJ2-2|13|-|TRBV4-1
CASSQGHAGELFF
TGCGCCAGCAGCCAAGGGCACGCCGGGGAGCTGTTTTTT
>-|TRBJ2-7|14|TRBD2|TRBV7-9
CASSLVGLKYEQYF
TGTGCCAGCAGCTTAGTGGGACTAAAGTACGAGCAGTACTTC
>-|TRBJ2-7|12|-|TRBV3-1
CASSQESYEQYF
TGTGCCAGCAGCCAAGAATCCTACGAGCAGTACTTC
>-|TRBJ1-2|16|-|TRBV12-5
CASGLAGLRDTYGYTF
TGTGCTAGTGGTTTGGCCGGCCTTCGGGACACCTATGGCTACACCTTC
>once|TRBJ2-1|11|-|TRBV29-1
CSARGGIEQFF
TGCAGCGCCCGTGGGGGGATCGAGCAGTTCTTC
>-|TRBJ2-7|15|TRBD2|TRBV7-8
CASSPGLAGTNEQYF
TGTGCCAGCAGCCCCGGACTAGCGGGAACCAACGAGCAGTACTTC
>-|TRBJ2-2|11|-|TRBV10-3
CAISYTGELFF
TGTGCCATCAGTTACACCGGGGAGCTGTTTTTT
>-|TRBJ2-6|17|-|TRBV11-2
CASSPQGGGSGANVLTF
TGTGCCAGCAGCCCCCAGGGGGGGGGCTCTGGGGCCAACGTCCTGACTTTC
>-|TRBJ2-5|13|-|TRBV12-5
CASVRDYQETQYF
TGTGCTAGTGTCCGTGACTACCAAGAGACCCAGTACTTC
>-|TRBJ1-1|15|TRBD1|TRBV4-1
CASSRGQGMNTEAFF
TGCGCCAGCAGCCGTGGACAGGGGATGAACACTGAAGCTTTCTTT
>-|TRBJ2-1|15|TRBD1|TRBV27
CASSYGTGIYNEQFF
TGTGCCAGCAGTTACGGGACAGGGATTTACAATGAGCAGTTCTTC
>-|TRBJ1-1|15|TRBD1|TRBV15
CATSRVRDSNTEAFF
TGTGCCACCAGCAGAGTCCGGGACAGCAACACTGAAGCTTTCTTT
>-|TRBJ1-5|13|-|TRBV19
CASSIKGVSPQHF
TGTGCCAGTAGTATCAAGGGGGTGAGCCCCCAGCATTTT
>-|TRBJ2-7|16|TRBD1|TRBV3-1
CASSQETERGLYEQYF
TGTGCCAGCAGCCAAGAAACTGAGAGGGGGCTCTACGAGCAGTACTTC
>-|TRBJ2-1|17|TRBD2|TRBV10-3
CAIRGHPRAGDYNEQFF
TGTGCCATCAGGGGCCATCCCCGAGCGGGGGATTACAATGAGCAGTTCTTC
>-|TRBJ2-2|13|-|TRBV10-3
CAISESAAGELFF
TGTGCCATCAGTGAGTCGGCGGCCGGGGAGCTGTTTTTT
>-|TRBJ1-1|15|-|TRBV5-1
CASSLAWGLNTEAFF
TGCGCCAGCAGCTTGGCTTGGGGATTGAACACTGAAGCTTTCTTT
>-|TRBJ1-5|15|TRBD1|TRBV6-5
CASSDRVDSNQPQHF
TGTGCCAGCAGCGACAGGGTGGATAGCAATCAGCCCCAGCATTTT